The present T cell receptor beta chain was sequenced within a study of cytomegalovirus exposure and HLA in healthy donors. Findings and caveats of the study: At a 0.05 false discovery rate, a later analysis found approximately 17,000 TCR beta sequences to be associated with HLA alleles. There were some public TCRs occurring in many donors, but most TCR sequences were rare. Only CMV serostatus was available as immune exposure information.

V shed 0 bases and J shed 7 bases, with 21 bases lying between them. The germline gives CDR1 SSHAT, CDR2 FNYEAQ (reference sequence). The CDR3 extends over 17 amino acids. Turning to this clone: The antigen is unknown.

Researchers ran the PCR with 60 Vbeta and 13 Jbeta primers. As processed by the authors: An analysis performed later counted roughly 80 million unique TCR beta chains (roughly 10 million of them shared). Produced via immunoSEQ multiplex PCR; TCRdb's table is partial and in-frame only. Clonal size and the V and J genes are those of that table, whereas D and trimming came from the DNA. The table lists some 190,000 clones, 85% of them singletons. This receptor was obtained from a boy aged 2-9 years in good health and CMV-seronegative. The sequenced material came from PBMCs. V gene TRBV7-7 combines with J gene TRBJ2-5, with TRBD1 as a possible D gene (6 bases). The CDR3 bases are TGTGCCAGCAGCTTAGCCCAGGGGCCGGCGGGCCCAGGGACCCAGTACTTC. Its translation is CASSLAQGPAGPGTQYF.